Listed here are 15 T cell receptor beta chains from one sample, sequenced in a study of early stage breast cancer tumors. Some clones are missing from TCRdb's copy, which holds only in-frame ones; the method was immunoSEQ multiplex PCR. The repertoire has under 45,000 clones, around two thirds of them found once; the top ten carry 6.5% to 9%. The source material was blood. These receptor sequences come from a person in their fifties or sixties with breast cancer.

V and J are TRBV27 and TRBJ1-1, with TRBD1 as a possible D gene (6 bases). The CDR3 contains 13 residues. Trimming stripped 0 bases from V and 8 bases from J, with 10 bases between. Germline-derived CDR1 and CDR2 are MNHEY and SMNVEV (reference sequence). The CDR3 here is CASSLSQGREAFF. For the CDR3, the DNA is TGTGCCAGCAGTTTATCACAGGGAAGGGAAGCTTTCTTT.

The rearrangement links TRBV6-1 to TRBJ2-3, with 8 positions matching TRBD1. Germline trimming cut 8 bases from V and 0 bases from J; bases unmatched to any gene: 4. The CDR3 loop spans 14 amino acids. CDR1 is MNHNS and CDR2 is SASEGT in the germline V gene. CDR3 nucleotide sequence: TGTGCCAGCCGAAGGACAGGGAGCACAGATACGCAGTATTTT. Its translation is CASRRTGSTDTQYF.

J is TRBJ2-1 and V is TRBV19; maybe TRBD1 (6 bases). The V end lost 7 bases, the J end lost 5 bases, and 18 bases lay between the germline ends. CDR1 is LNHDA and CDR2 is SQIVND in the germline V gene (reference sequence). This CDR3 region has 15 residues. The CDR3 loop is CASTTPGQKNNEQFF. CDR3 DNA sequence: TGTGCCAGTACGACCCCGGGACAAAAGAACAATGAGCAGTTCTTC.

The CDR3 DNA reads as TGCGCCAGCAGCTTGAGAGAAAGAGGCGGACAGGGTGACAATCAGCCCCAGCATTTT. Amino acid sequence: CASSLRERGGQGDNQPQHF. The chain is built from TRBV5-1 and TRBJ1-5, with TRBD1 identical over 8 bases. Germline CDR1 SGHRS, CDR2 YFSETQ. Germline trimming cut 1 base from V and 3 bases from J; bases unmatched to any gene: 15. The CDR3 contains 19 residues.

As to this clone: A junction end diverges from the germline sequence, so it may reflect a read error. The V call is TRBV7-7, the J call TRBJ2-3, with D possibly TRBD2 on 6 matching bases. The CDR3 has 15 amino acids. The germline CDR1 and CDR2 sequences are SSHAT and FNYEAQ (reference sequence). The DNA of the CDR3 is TGTGCTAGCAGCTTAGCCGGGACTCACACAGATACGCAGTATTTT. Protein product: CASSLAGTHTDTQYF.

The chain combines TRBV7-2 with TRBJ2-7, with 9 bases fitting TRBD2. In germline, CDR1 is SGHTA, CDR2 FQGNSA. Trimming took 5 bases from V and 6 from J; bases not matched to a gene: 5. This CDR3 is built from 13 residues. CDR3 coding DNA: TGTGCCAGCAGCACACGTAGCGGGAGCGAGCAGTACTTC. Translated: CASSTRSGSEQYF. The variable domain in full, with the rest retrieved from reference TRBV7-2 and TRBJ2-7, is GAGVSQSPSNKVTEKGKDVELRCDPISGHTALYWYRQSLGQGLEFLIYFQGNSAPDKSGLPSDRFSAERTGGSVSTLTIQRTQQEDSAVYLCASSTRSGSEQYFGPGTRLTVT.

This clone was recorded a few times. V gene TRBV5-4 combines with J gene TRBJ2-7, with a weak D call TRBD1 (6 bases). Germline V gene data show CDR1 as SGHNT and CDR2 as YYREEE (reference sequence). This CDR3 is 14 amino acids long. The ends were cut back, 5 bases at V and 2 bases at J, with 14 bases in the middle. This CDR3 is CASSPGHLTYEQYV. CDR3 coding DNA: TGTGCCAGCAGTCCGGGACACCTGACCTACGAGCAGTACGTC.

This clone came up a few times. The chain links TRBV11-3 to TRBJ2-1, with 7 bases fitting TRBD2. CDR3 size: 16 residues. The trim removed 1 base at V and 7 bases at J, leaving 10 bases unmatched. Germline-derived CDR1 and CDR2 are SGHNT and YENEEA. As DNA, the CDR3 is TGTGCCAGCAGCTTAGCGGGGACTATGACCGTTAATGAGCAGTTCTTC. This gives the protein CASSLAGTMTVNEQFF.

The chain couples TRBV6-5 to TRBJ2-7; 7 positions agree with TRBD1. This CDR3 is built from 13 residues. Germline V lookup: CDR1 MNHEY, CDR2 SVGAGI. Trimming at V came to 4 bases and at J to 13 bases, leaving 13 bases not matched to a gene. Written as DNA, the CDR3 is TGTGCCAGCAGTTCAAACATCGGGACAGAGGCCTACTTC. Its translation is CASSSNIGTEAYF.

The rearrangement joins TRBV18 to TRBJ1-4; the match to TRBD1 covers 9 bases. The CDR3 is 15 residues long. Trimming at V came to 4 bases and at J to 0 bases, leaving 0 bases not matched to a gene. Germline-derived CDR1 and CDR2 are KGHSH and LQKENI. Here the CDR3 DNA reads TGTGCCAGCTCACGACAGGGGGCAACTAATGAAAAACTGTTTTTT. Translation: CASSRQGATNEKLFF.

J is TRBJ2-7 and V is TRBV29-1; 8 bases map to TRBD1. The J segment lost 3 bases and the V segment lost 7 bases, leaving 5 bases of the junction unmatched. This CDR3 comprises 12 residues. Germline V lookup: CDR1 SQVTM, CDR2 ANQGSEA. CDR3 loop: CSAAGQGYEQYF. For the CDR3, the DNA is TGCAGCGCCGCAGGACAGGGCTACGAGCAGTACTTC.

The chain recombines TRBV7-8 with TRBJ1-3, with D perhaps matching TRBD1 (5 bases). Trimming stripped 4 bases from V and 0 bases from J, with 10 bases between. Germline CDR1 SGHVS, CDR2 FQNEAQ. The length of the CDR3 is 15 residues. The CDR3 region has the DNA TGTGCCAGCAGCTCCCCAGGGTACTCTGGAAACACCATATATTTT. Translating gives CASSSPGYSGNTIYF. Looking up the rest from reference TRBV7-8 and TRBJ1-3 gives the full variable domain: GAGVSQSPRYKVAKRGQDVALRCDPISGHVSLFWYQQALGQGPEFLTYFQNEAQLDKSGLPSDRFFAERPEGSVSTLKIQRTQQEDSAVYLCASSSPGYSGNTIYFGEGSWLTVV.

This chain connects TRBV25-1 to TRBJ1-4, with D maybe TRBD1 (6 bases). There are 16 residues in the CDR3. V was cut by 9 bases and J by 7 bases, with 24 bases left in between. The germline gives CDR1 MGHDK, CDR2 SYGVNS. The CDR3 here is CASTAGAGAQLEKLFF. The DNA for the CDR3 is TGTGCCAGTACCGCCGGGGCAGGGGCCCAACTTGAAAAACTGTTTTTT.

This clone was counted a few times. The chain links TRBV12-2 to TRBJ2-3; the listed D gene, TRBD2, was not tested against the DNA. TRBV12-2 is classified as a pseudogene. The length of the CDR3 is 13 residues. CDR3 nucleotide sequence: TGTGCCAGCGGGGCGGAGATCACAGATACGCAGTATTTT. It codes for CASGAEITDTQYF.

A few counts support this clone. This specimen includes other DNA sequences encoding the same CDR3. The CDR3 DNA sequence: TGTGCCAGCAGCGTAGCAGGGTACAATGAGCAGTTCTTC. Encoded protein: CASSVAGYNEQFF. V and J are TRBV9 and TRBJ2-1, with D possibly TRBD1 on 5 matching bases. The CDR3 has 13 amino acids. Germline CDR1 reads SGDLS; CDR2 reads YYNGEE. Trimming removed 0 bases from V and 4 bases from J, with 5 bases in between. The whole variable domain, filled in from reference TRBV9 and TRBJ2-1, reads DSGVTQTPKHLITATGQRVTLRCSPRSGDLSVYWYQQSLDQGLQFLIQYYNGEERAKGNILERFSAQQFPDLHSELNLSSLELGDSALYFCASSVAGYNEQFFGPGTRLTVL.